This T cell receptor (beta chain) was recovered during a study of CXCR3-negative and CXCR3-positive naive CD8 T cells. Study outcomes and limitations: Relative to CXCR3-negative naive cells, CXCR3-positive naive cells had more hydrophobic TRB CDR3s.

Every individual CD8+ T cell subset underwent sorting in triplicate at under 350,000 cells apiece. The CDR3 runs 15 residues. UMI-labeled 5' RACE TRB cDNA libraries were prepared from the cells. TCRdb reprocessed the 5' RACE reads and reports one entry per CDR3 protein, with no DNA. Listed are around 140,000 distinct CDR3 sequences; around 0.41% falls within the top ten. Comments on this clonotype: Its antigen is undetermined.

Sequencing used naive CXCR3+ CD8+ T cells from blood. Subset noted: CD45RO-CCR7+CD27+CD95- naive CD8+ T cells expressing CXCR3 (TNR3+). V gene TRBV21-1 combines with J gene TRBJ2-7; there is no DNA to check the TCRdb D call of TRBD1. TRBV21-1 is noted as a pseudogene. This TCR was recovered from a human donor in good health. Some clones in this sample may be carry-over from other donors' samples. CDR3 in amino acids: CASSKRGTVFYEQYF.